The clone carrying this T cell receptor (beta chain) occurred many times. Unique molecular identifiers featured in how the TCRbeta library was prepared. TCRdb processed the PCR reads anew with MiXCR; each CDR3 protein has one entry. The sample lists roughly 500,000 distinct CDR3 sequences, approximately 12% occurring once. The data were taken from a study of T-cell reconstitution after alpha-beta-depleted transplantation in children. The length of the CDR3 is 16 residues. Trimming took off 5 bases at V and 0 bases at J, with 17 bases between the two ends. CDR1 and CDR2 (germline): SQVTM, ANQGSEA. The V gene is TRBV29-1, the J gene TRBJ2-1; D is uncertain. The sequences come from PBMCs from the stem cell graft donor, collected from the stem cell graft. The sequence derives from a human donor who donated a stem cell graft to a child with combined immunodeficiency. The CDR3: CSVFPPRSSSYNEQFF. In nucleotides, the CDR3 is TGCAGCGTTTTCCCCCCACGATCGAGCTCCTACAATGAGCAGTTCTTC.